The T cell receptor (beta chain) under discussion was sequenced for a study of T cell responses to AZD1222 COVID-19 vaccine (dated by TCRdb to the early 2020s). About the study as a whole: A total of around 240 trial participants underwent TCR sequencing, of whom about 210 had received two doses of AZD1222 and 26 had received two doses of the MenACWY control vaccine. Trial participants were enrolled by age into subgroups of 18-55, 56-69 and 70-plus years, and around 150, 28 and 57 TCR-sequenced participants, respectively, were included in these subgroups.

The CDR3, from cysteine to phenylalanine, totals 12 residues. Kept here is only the CDR3 DNA, which spans 36 bases and is read in frame from base 1. The CDR3 regions of human TCRbeta chains were analyzed by immunosequencing. Turning to the authors' computational methods: Repertoire TCRs were matched against a reference library of SARS-CoV-2-specific TCRs generated with the MIRA antigen-specificity platform. Breadth meant the fraction of unique TCRs that were SARS-CoV-2-associated, whereas depth meant the fraction of total T cells that were SARS-CoV-2-associated. Using the MIRA data, each spike-specific TCR was assigned both to the spike region to which the TCR was reactive and to a CD4 or CD8 class. Log10-transformed breadth and depth values were compared by one-way ANOVA with Sidak's multiple comparisons tests. This immuneACCESS table, as held by TCRdb, lists in-frame sequences with V and J called but not all clones. Of the missing ones, under half trace to an unresolved V gene in checked studies; the others have no known cause. The D gene and trimming were derived from the DNA, and the V and J assignments and clone size from that table. This sample is represented by some 120,000 clones; roughly 85% of them were singletons. The top ten clones comprise roughly 3.7% of the sample.

Explained via the paper, the time point label denotes: baseline before first vaccination. The sample's treatment or condition, from its label and the paper: meningococcal conjugate vaccine given as trial control. Vaccinee samples were obtained from the UK trials COV001 and COV002, which included a single-blind randomized controlled phase 2/3 trial of AZD1222 (ChAdOx1 nCoV-19) in healthy adults. For TCRbeta chain sequencing, PBMC samples from trial participants were taken at day 0 and at day 28 after the second dose. What the authors observed across the whole study: In the small 56-69-year group, the increase in depth fell short of significance, most likely because of low power. Vaccine-associated CD4 TCRs spanned the whole spike protein, with dominant responses in regions 160-218 and 743-854. No day 14 peak-response samples were available, so repertoires were characterized only after the peak T cell response. Spike-specific TCR breadth and depth rose significantly after two AZD1222 doses compared with day 0 and with MenACWY recipients. Participants were mostly white British, with more females than males. The authors suggested clonal diversity may have been underestimated. Epitopes outside the regions mutated in the B.1.351 and B.1.1.7 variants were reportedly recognized by nearly half of the unique spike-specific TCRs. Conclusions about previously exposed vaccinees are limited, since just five or six AZD1222 recipients were seropositive for SARS-CoV-2 at baseline.

With regard to this clone: There is no known antigen for this receptor. One base away there is no much larger clone; base qualities are not given.

The rearrangement joined TRBV12-2 to TRBJ1-5. TRBV12-2 is a listed pseudogene. Material: peripheral blood, obtained on day 0 of MenACWY control vaccination. This clonotype was sampled from an adult in good health. CDR3 loop: CASRKRPKAQHF. The nucleotides are TGTGCAAGTCGTAAGCGACCCAAAGCCCAGCATTTT.